A selection of T cell receptor beta chains follows, all from one sample in a study of T cell repertoires in cytomegalovirus infection. TCRdb redid the calling of the reads with MiXCR, one entry per CDR3 protein. The table includes around 69,000 distinct CDR3 sequences, around 20% detected once. No antigens are known for them. The sequenced sample was CD8+ T cells from cultured PBMCs, obtained from culture after CMV antigen stimulation. These receptors were obtained from a human donor in good health (CMV status not recorded). Some clones in this sample may be carry-over from other donors' samples. The CDR3 runs from the conserved cysteine through the conserved F or W. D genes are given only for firm matches. Clone sizes are given selectively: once, few, many, or a class where the clone is expanded.

TRBJ2-5,few,NA,TRBV7-8,TGTGCCAGCAGCTCCTCACAGGGAGTGGGAGAGACCCAGTACTTC,CASSSSQGVGETQYF
TRBJ1-1,NA,NA,TRBV12-3/TRBV12-4,TGTGCCAGCAGCGAAACCGGCGGGGTGGCTTTCTTT,CASSETGGVAFF
TRBJ1-3,NA,TRBD1,TRBV7-9,TGTGCCAGCAGTCATCCAGGGGGACTGGGAAACACCATATATTTT,CASSHPGGLGNTIYF
TRBJ2-3,few,NA,TRBV7-6,TGTGCCAGCAGCGCGACCTTCTCTAGCACAGATACGCAGTATTTT,CASSATFSSTDTQYF
TRBJ2-2,NA,NA,TRBV7-6,TGTGCCAGCAGCCCAACAATTCACGGGGAGCTGTTTTTT,CASSPTIHGELFF
TRBJ2-2,few,NA,TRBV7-6,TGTGCCAGCAGCTTCAGCGAAACAGCCAATCGCGAGGAGCTGTTTTTT,CASSFSETANREELFF
TRBJ1-1,NA,TRBD1,TRBV27,TGTGCCAGCAGTTTATTCCCGACAGGGGGGAGCACTGAAGCTTTCTTT,CASSLFPTGGSTEAFF
TRBJ2-3,NA,NA,TRBV6-1,TGTGCCAGCAGCCTTCGGGACGGCTTTTCGGATACGCAGTATTTT,CASSLRDGFSDTQYF
TRBJ2-3,few,NA,TRBV6-6,TGTGCCAGCAGCCCCACAGTGGGCACAGATACGCAGTATTTT,CASSPTVGTDTQYF
TRBJ1-1,NA,NA,TRBV28,TGTGCCAGCAGACGGGGCGGGCCGAACACTGAAGCTTTCTTT,CASRRGGPNTEAFF
TRBJ1-1,NA,NA,TRBV7-2,TGTGCCAGCAGTTCGGGAGGGGAAACTGAAGCTTTCTTT,CASSSGGETEAFF
TRBJ1-3,few,NA,TRBV7-3,TGTGCCAGCAGCTTAGCAGGGCCTGGAAACACCATATATTTT,CASSLAGPGNTIYF
TRBJ2-4,few,NA,TRBV4-3,TGCGCCAGCAGCCAAGATCTGAGACACCCGATTCAGTACTTC,CASSQDLRHPIQYF
TRBJ2-1,NA,TRBD1,TRBV7-9,TGTGCCAGCAGCGAGACCGGGACAGGACCGAACAATGAGCAGTTCTTC,CASSETGTGPNNEQFF
TRBJ1-4,NA,NA,TRBV19,TGTGCCAGTAGTCCCCTCGGGGGGCGAGTTGAAAAACTGTTTTTT,CASSPLGGRVEKLFF
TRBJ2-2,NA,TRBD2,TRBV7-2,TGTGCCAGCAGCTCCCGGGTTCCGTCGGCGGGGGGTCTAAACACCGGGGAGCTGTTTTTT,CASSSRVPSAGGLNTGELFF
TRBJ1-1,few,NA,TRBV7-6,TGTGCCAGCAGCTTAGAAGTAGGGGTCGGGCCCCGCACTGAAGCTTTCTTT,CASSLEVGVGPRTEAFF
TRBJ2-5,few,TRBD1,TRBV7-9,TGTGCCAGCAGCCTCACTGCGACAGGGATAATACAAGAGACCCAGTACTTC,CASSLTATGIIQETQYF
TRBJ1-2,few,NA,TRBV27,TGTGCCAGTAGTAACCAGGGCAATGGCTACACCTTC,CASSNQGNGYTF
TRBJ1-2,NA,TRBD1,TRBV4-3,TGCGCCAGCAGCCAATACAGGGGGTTGAATGGCTACACCTTC,CASSQYRGLNGYTF
TRBJ1-5,NA,NA,TRBV2,TGTGCCAGCGGGCATCAGCCCCAGCATTTT,CASGHQPQHF
TRBJ2-1,few,NA,TRBV12-3/TRBV12-4,TGTGCCAGCAGTTCCTCGGTCGGGCCCTACGTCCTAGCCGAGCAGTTCTTC,CASSSSVGPYVLAEQFF
TRBJ2-1,NA,NA,TRBV7-2,TGTGCCAGCACCCTAGAGTGGGGCCCCTACAATGAGCAGTTCTTC,CASTLEWGPYNEQFF
TRBJ2-1,NA,TRBD2,TRBV7-8,TGTGCCAGCAGCTCACTCTTGGCGGGGGGGGAATCCGCCTCCTACAATGAGCAGTTCTTC,CASSSLLAGGESASYNEQFF
TRBJ2-3,few,NA,TRBV4-1,TGCGCCAGCAGCCATTGGACCAACCCTACAGATACGCAGTATTTT,CASSHWTNPTDTQYF
TRBJ1-4,few,TRBD1,TRBV5-1,TGCGCCAGCAGCGGAGAAGGGACAGGGGCCTTTAATGAAAAACTGTTTTTT,CASSGEGTGAFNEKLFF
TRBJ2-3,NA,NA,TRBV6-1,TGTGCCAGCAGCTTATACTCCGCGCCGAGCACAGATACGCAGTATTTT,CASSLYSAPSTDTQYF
TRBJ1-1,NA,NA,TRBV6-2/TRBV6-3,TGTGCCAGCAGTTACAGCCGGAACCTCGTCACCCCGAACACTGAAGCTTTCTTT,CASSYSRNLVTPNTEAFF
TRBJ1-2,NA,TRBD1,TRBV11-2,TGTGCCAGCAGCACCCGGGACAGGGAGAACTATGGCTACACCTTC,CASSTRDRENYGYTF
TRBJ1-1,NA,NA,TRBV6-2/TRBV6-3,TGTGCCAGCAGTTACTACCCGGGCATGAACACTGAAGCTTTCTTT,CASSYYPGMNTEAFF
TRBJ1-4,few,TRBD1,TRBV7-9,TGTGCCAGCAGCTTAGAACAGGGGGCAAATGAAAAACTGTTTTTT,CASSLEQGANEKLFF
TRBJ1-5,NA,NA,TRBV7-9,TGTGCCAGCAGCTTAGGGTGGGAGGGGAACGGTCAGCCCCAGCATTTT,CASSLGWEGNGQPQHF
TRBJ1-2,few,NA,TRBV7-2,TGTGCCAGCTCTCGGGGGGGGTCAGGCTACACCTTC,CASSRGGSGYTF
TRBJ1-2,few,TRBD1,TRBV4-1,TGCGCCAGCAGCCAAGAAAGGGGGCGGCTGAACTATGGCTACACCTTC,CASSQERGRLNYGYTF
TRBJ2-3,NA,NA,TRBV7-2,TGTGCCAGCAGCTTTTTACGTGCAGATACGCAGTATTTT,CASSFLRADTQYF